The rows below give T cell receptor beta chains drawn from one sample of a study of shared clonotypes between healthy human individuals. The data were produced by immunoSEQ multiplex PCR, yet TCRdb's version contains in-frame clones alone and is incomplete. The sample includes about 700,000 clones, 74% of them seen just once. The sample taken for sequencing was memory CD4+ T cells sorted from blood. These receptors came from a young woman in good health. Both conserved end residues are part of each CDR3. D genes are given only for firm matches. Rows may omit the clone size; those that give it use once, few, many or a size class.

j_call d_call clone_size v_call cdr3_nt cdr3_aa
TRBJ2-7 NA NA TRBV28 TGTGCCAGCAGCTCGACGAGGGTCCGCGAGCAGTACTTC CASSSTRVREQYF
TRBJ2-7 NA NA TRBV11-2 TGTGCCAGCAGCCTGACCCCGAATGGTTACGAGCAGTACTTC CASSLTPNGYEQYF
TRBJ2-5 TRBD2 NA TRBV4-1 TGCGCCAGCAGCCAAGCGCCCCTAGCGGGACAAGAGACCCAGTACTTC CASSQAPLAGQETQYF
TRBJ2-5 TRBD2 NA TRBV5-1 TGCGCCAGCAGCTTGGAGGGTAGCGGGAGGGCCGCAGAGACCCAGTACTTC CASSLEGSGRAAETQYF
TRBJ1-5 TRBD1 NA TRBV27 TGTGCCAGCAGTTCTGGGACAGGGAAGTATCAGCCCCAGCATTTT CASSSGTGKYQPQHF
TRBJ1-2 TRBD1 few TRBV14 TGTGCCAGCAGCCGACCCGGGACAGGGTTCGGCGGCTACACCTTC CASSRPGTGFGGYTF
TRBJ2-2 TRBD1 NA TRBV28 TGTGCCAGCGGAGGGACAGGGAACACCGGGGAGCTGTTTTTT CASGGTGNTGELFF
TRBJ2-2 TRBD2 once TRBV10-1 TGCGCCAGCAGTGACCGGCTAGCGGACACCGGGGAGCTGTTTTTT CASSDRLADTGELFF
TRBJ2-7 NA NA TRBV6-5 TGTGCCAGCAGTCCCTACCGGGATGTGGCCTACGAGCAGTACTTC CASSPYRDVAYEQYF
TRBJ2-3 NA NA TRBV9 TGTGCCAGCAGCGTCGGGGGCGGTTCGGATACGCAGTATTTT CASSVGGGSDTQYF
TRBJ2-7 TRBD1 NA TRBV7-9 TGTGCCAGCAGCAGGGACAGCAACTACGAGCAGTACTTC CASSRDSNYEQYF
TRBJ2-5 TRBD2 NA TRBV4-1 TGCGCCAGCAGCCAAGATCCCGCCGGGAGGGCCTATGAGACCCAGTACTTC CASSQDPAGRAYETQYF
TRBJ2-5 NA few TRBV10-3 TGTGCCATCAGTGAGTCGGGCAGATTCGCGGCCCAGTACTTC CAISESGRFAAQYF
TRBJ1-1 NA NA TRBV11-2 TGTGCCAGCAGCTTAGGGGGGGGCTGGACTGAAGCTTTCTTT CASSLGGGWTEAFF
TRBJ2-1 TRBD2 NA TRBV10-1 TGCGCCAGCAGTCCGGGGACTAGCGGATTTAACCCCAGGGATGAGCAGTTCTTC CASSPGTSGFNPRDEQFF
TRBJ1-1 TRBD1 NA TRBV10-3 TGTGCCATCACCCCGACAGGGAGGACTGAAGCTTTCTTT CAITPTGRTEAFF
TRBJ2-5 NA NA TRBV2 TGTGCCAGCAGGAAGACAGAAATCCAAGAGACCCAGTACTTC CASRKTEIQETQYF
TRBJ2-1 NA NA TRBV28 TGTGCCAGCACCCAGGGCCGGTTTGAGCAGTTCTTC CASTQGRFEQFF
TRBJ1-5 NA NA TRBV28 TGTGCCAGCATGGGAACAGGGACAAGCAATCAGCCCCAGCATTTT CASMGTGTSNQPQHF
TRBJ1-5 NA few TRBV2 TGTGCCAGCAGTGAAGAGGGATTTCAGCCCCAGCATTTT CASSEEGFQPQHF
TRBJ1-1 NA NA TRBV4-2 TGTGCCAGCAGCCAAGATTGGCGGATGAACACTGAAGCTTTCTTT CASSQDWRMNTEAFF
TRBJ1-2 TRBD1 NA TRBV5-6 TGTGCCAGCAGCTTGGGCGGGACAGCAATTAACTATGGCTACACCTTC CASSLGGTAINYGYTF
TRBJ1-5 TRBD1 NA TRBV6-5 TGTGCCAGCAGGGGCCGGGACAGGGATCACCAGCCCCAGCATTTT CASRGRDRDHQPQHF
TRBJ2-3 NA NA TRBV6-6 TGTGCCAGCAGTTATTTGGAGAGCACAGATACGCAGTATTTT CASSYLESTDTQYF